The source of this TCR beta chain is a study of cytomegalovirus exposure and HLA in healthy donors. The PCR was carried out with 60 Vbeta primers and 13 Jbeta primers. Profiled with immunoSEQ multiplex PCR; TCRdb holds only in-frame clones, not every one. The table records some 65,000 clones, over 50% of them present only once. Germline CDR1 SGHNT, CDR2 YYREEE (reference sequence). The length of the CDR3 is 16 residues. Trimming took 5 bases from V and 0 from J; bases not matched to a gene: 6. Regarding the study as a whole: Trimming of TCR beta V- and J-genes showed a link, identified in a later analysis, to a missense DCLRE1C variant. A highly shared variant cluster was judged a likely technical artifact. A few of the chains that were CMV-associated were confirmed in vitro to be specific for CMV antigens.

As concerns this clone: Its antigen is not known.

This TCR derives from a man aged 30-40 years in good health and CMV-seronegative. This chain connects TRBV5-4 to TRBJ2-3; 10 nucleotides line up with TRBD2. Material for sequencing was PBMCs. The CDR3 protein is CASRIAGGDSTDTQYF. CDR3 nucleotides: TGTGCCAGCAGAATAGCGGGGGGCGATAGCACAGATACGCAGTATTTT. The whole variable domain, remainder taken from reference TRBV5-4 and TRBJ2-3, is ETGVTQSPTHLIKTRGQQVTLRCSSQSGHNTVSWYQQALGQGPQFIFQYYREEENGRGNFPPRFSGLQFPNYSSELNVNALELDDSALYLCASRIAGGDSTDTQYFGPGTRLTVL.